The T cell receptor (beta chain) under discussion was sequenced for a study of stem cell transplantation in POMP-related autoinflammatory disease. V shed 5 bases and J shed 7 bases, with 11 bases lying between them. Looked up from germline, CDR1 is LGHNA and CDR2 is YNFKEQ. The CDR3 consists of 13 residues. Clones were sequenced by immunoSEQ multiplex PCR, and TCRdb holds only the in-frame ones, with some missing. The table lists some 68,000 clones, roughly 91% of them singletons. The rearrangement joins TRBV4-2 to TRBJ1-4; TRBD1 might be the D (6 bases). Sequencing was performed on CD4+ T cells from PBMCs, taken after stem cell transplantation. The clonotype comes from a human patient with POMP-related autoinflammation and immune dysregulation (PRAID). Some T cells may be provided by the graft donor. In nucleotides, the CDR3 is TGTGCCAGCAGCAGGGGGGCGAGTGAAAAACTGTTTTTT. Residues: CASSRGASEKLFF.